The clone carrying this TCR beta chain has a single count. The record originates from a study of blood T cell repertoires in COVID-19. The CDR3 is 17 residues long. V lost 1 base to trimming and J lost 4 bases; unmatched junction nucleotides: 9. The germline gives CDR1 SQVTM, CDR2 ANQGSEA. Sequenced by immunoSEQ multiplex PCR; TCRdb stores in-frame clones only, minus some. There are some 200,000 clones in the sample; around 81% occur only once, and about 9.8% lies in the top ten. The chain joins TRBV29-1 to TRBJ2-2, with 10 bases aligning to TRBD2. The receptor was derived from a woman in her forties or fifties with acute COVID-19. The material sequenced was PBMCs or T cells enriched from blood (not recorded which). CDR3 nucleotide sequence: TGCAGCGTTGAAGGATTTAGACTAGCGGGCCGCACCGGGGAGCTGTTTTTT. This encodes CSVEGFRLAGRTGELFF.